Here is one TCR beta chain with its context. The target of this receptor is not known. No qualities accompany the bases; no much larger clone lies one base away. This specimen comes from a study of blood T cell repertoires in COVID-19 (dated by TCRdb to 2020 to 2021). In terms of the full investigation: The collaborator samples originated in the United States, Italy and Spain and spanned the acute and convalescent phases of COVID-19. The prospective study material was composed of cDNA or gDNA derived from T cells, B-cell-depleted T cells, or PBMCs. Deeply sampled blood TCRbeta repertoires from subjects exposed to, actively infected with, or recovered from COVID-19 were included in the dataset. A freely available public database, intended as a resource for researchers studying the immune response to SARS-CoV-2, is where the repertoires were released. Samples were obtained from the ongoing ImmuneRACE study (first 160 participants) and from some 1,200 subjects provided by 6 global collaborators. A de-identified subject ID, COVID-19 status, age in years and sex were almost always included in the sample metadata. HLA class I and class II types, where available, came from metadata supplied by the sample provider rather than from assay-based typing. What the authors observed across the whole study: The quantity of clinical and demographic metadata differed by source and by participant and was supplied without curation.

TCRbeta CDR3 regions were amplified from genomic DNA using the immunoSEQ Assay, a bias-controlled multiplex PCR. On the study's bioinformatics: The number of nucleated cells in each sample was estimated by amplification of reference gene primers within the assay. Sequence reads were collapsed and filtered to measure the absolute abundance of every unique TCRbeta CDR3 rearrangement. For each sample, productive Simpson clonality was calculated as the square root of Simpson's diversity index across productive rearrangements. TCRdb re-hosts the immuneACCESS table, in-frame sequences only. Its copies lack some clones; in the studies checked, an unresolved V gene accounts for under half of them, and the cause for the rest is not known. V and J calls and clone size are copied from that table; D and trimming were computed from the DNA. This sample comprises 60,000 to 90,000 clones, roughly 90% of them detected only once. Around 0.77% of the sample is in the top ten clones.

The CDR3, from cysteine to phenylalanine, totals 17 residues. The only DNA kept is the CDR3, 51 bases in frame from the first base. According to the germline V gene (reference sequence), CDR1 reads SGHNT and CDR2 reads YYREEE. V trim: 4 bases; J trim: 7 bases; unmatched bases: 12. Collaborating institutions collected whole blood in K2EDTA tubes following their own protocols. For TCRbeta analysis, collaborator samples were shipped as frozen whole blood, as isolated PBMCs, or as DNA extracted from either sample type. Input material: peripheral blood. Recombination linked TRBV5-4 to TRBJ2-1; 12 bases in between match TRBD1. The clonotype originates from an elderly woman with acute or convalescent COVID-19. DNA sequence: TGTGCCAGCAGCCATATGGGACAGGGGGCGTCACGGAATGAGCAGTTCTTC. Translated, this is CASSHMGQGASRNEQFF.